The table lists the clone carrying this T cell receptor beta chain with a few counts. No antigen is known for it. This specimen comes from a study of beta chain features in type 1 diabetes. On the study more broadly: Sorted cells examined across all samples numbered more than 100 million. Study-level results: Type 1 diabetes patients showed a moderate but significant shortening of TCRB CDR3s in all four CD4+ subsets. When cDNA is sequenced, cells with high TCR expression could be over-represented. No resolution was reached here on whether HLA type influences TCRB rearrangement.

What was sequenced were expressed TCRB transcripts, since all of the isolated RNA had been reverse transcribed. Some clones are missing from TCRdb's copy, which holds only in-frame ones; the method was immunoSEQ multiplex PCR. The sample has about 99,000 clones; approximately 30% are singletons. The collection from each donor was one heparinised blood draw averaging about 116 mL. The sequencing sample was made of central memory CD4+ T cells from blood. The TCR originated in a woman between 18 and 30 years old with type 1 diabetes.

CDR3 amino acids: CASRYAGLAANNEQFF. Here the CDR3 DNA reads TGTGCCAGCAGATACGCCGGACTAGCGGCAAACAATGAGCAGTTCTTC. V and J are TRBV6-5 and TRBJ2-1, with 10 bases that match TRBD2. Per germline, CDR1 MNHEY and CDR2 SVGAGI. The CDR3 loop spans 16 amino acids. Trimming at V came to 6 bases and at J to 5 bases, leaving 10 bases not matched to a gene.